This entry features one TCR beta chain sequence. Its target is not known. Profiling relied on immunoSEQ multiplex PCR, and the TCRdb table lists in-frame clones only, not all of them. The table lists 55,000 to 80,000 clones, more than 80% of them singletons. The sample is drawn from a study of OX40 agonist ivuxolimab in advanced cancers. Study-level points and caveats: Clones of CD4+ and CD8+ blood T cells grew by week 6 at doses of 0.1 to 3.0 mg/kg. The average count of expanded clones was higher among CD8+ T cells than among CD4+.

The CDR3 covers 14 residues. Germline CDR1 is SGHVS and CDR2 is FNYEAQ. Trimming removed 1 base at V and 5 bases at J, with 11 bases between. V and J are TRBV7-6 and TRBJ2-5, with unresolved D. The receptor comes from an adult with an advanced solid tumor such as melanoma, head and neck, liver or kidney cancer. The sample consisted of CD4+ or CD8+ T cells sorted from blood, taken in a trial of the OX40 agonist ivuxolimab. CDR3 sequence reads: CASSLVGLGETQYF. CDR3 nucleotide sequence: TGTGCCAGCAGCTTAGTTGGCCTTGGGGAGACCCAGTACTTC.